What follows are 24 T cell receptor beta chains derived from one specimen sequenced in a study of blood T cell repertoires in COVID-19. The protocol was immunoSEQ multiplex PCR, while the TCRdb copy is restricted to in-frame clones and leaves out a portion. Of 120,000 to 150,000 clones listed, 84% are singletons. The sequenced sample consisted of peripheral blood. The receptor set was obtained from a human donor in a cohort sampled during active COVID-19.

The chain carries TRBV18 and TRBJ2-5; weak D call: TRBD1 (5 bases). Germline CDR1 reads KGHSH; CDR2 reads LQKENI. The CDR3 spans 12 residues. The V gene lost 5 bases and the J gene lost 2 bases, with 6 bases spanning the gap. The CDR3, as DNA: TGTGCCAGCTCAGACAGACAAGAGACCCAGTACTTC. This encodes CASSDRQETQYF.

The chain carries TRBV6-5 and TRBJ2-2; D possibly corresponds to TRBD1 (6 bases). V was pared by 7 bases and J by 1 base, with 13 bases between. Per the germline V gene, CDR1 is MNHEY and CDR2 is SVGAGI. This CDR3 has 15 residues. CDR3 in amino acids: CASKRGQLNTGELFF. CDR3 in DNA: TGTGCCAGCAAGAGGGGACAATTGAACACCGGGGAGCTGTTTTTT.

The rearrangement uses TRBV30 and TRBJ2-5, with TRBD2 identical over 10 bases. The V gene end was trimmed by 2 bases and the J gene end by 1 base; junction bases not matched to a gene: 4. Per germline, CDR1 GTSNPN and CDR2 SVGIG (reference sequence). The CDR3 consists of 15 residues. This CDR3 reads CAWSKVAGGQETQYF. CDR3 DNA sequence: TGTGCCTGGAGTAAGGTAGCGGGGGGCCAAGAGACCCAGTACTTC.

This clone was seen only a few times. The CDR3 region is CASSPGGDLAHEQYF. The DNA of the CDR3 is TGTGCCAGCAGCCCAGGAGGGGATCTAGCCCACGAGCAGTACTTC. The chain joins TRBV7-2 to TRBJ2-7; a weak D match, TRBD2 (6 bases). Trimming shortened V by 5 bases and J by 5 bases, and 19 bases separated the two germline ends. The germline gives CDR1 SGHTA, CDR2 FQGNSA. The CDR3 consists of 15 residues.

The chain couples TRBV3-1 (or the pseudogene TRBV3-2) to TRBJ1-1; the D gene is possibly TRBD1 (6 bases). The CDR3 is made up of 12 amino acids. The V gene lost 0 bases and the J gene lost 8 bases, with 7 bases spanning the gap. The germline V gene has CDR1 LGHDT and CDR2 YNNKEL (reference sequence). CDR3 sequence: CASSQEQGEAFF. Written as DNA, the CDR3 is TGTGCCAGCAGCCAAGAGCAGGGGGAAGCTTTCTTT.

The gene calls are TRBV10-3 and TRBJ1-5; D is undetermined. Trimming left V 9 bases short and J 2 bases short, with 14 bases between. In germline, CDR1 is ENHRY, CDR2 SYGVKD. CDR3 length: 14 residues. CDR3 residues: CAIADGVGNQPQHF. The CDR3 DNA follows: TGTGCCATAGCGGATGGGGTTGGCAATCAGCCCCAGCATTTT.

The rearrangement links TRBV7-8 to TRBJ1-1; 9 nucleotides align to TRBD1. V lost 5 bases, J lost 8 bases, and 9 bases stayed unmatched. CDR1 and CDR2 from the germline V gene are SGHVS and FQNEAQ. CDR3 length: 14 amino acids. CDR3 residues: CASSLGTGHAEAFF. The DNA of the CDR3 is TGTGCCAGCAGCCTTGGGACAGGGCACGCCGAAGCTTTCTTT.

CDR3 nucleotides: TGTGCCAGCAGCGGCAGGGAAATTGCCTACGAGCAGTACGTC. Its translation is CASSGREIAYEQYV. The chain has TRBV5-4 and TRBJ2-7; possible D gene TRBD1, 5 bases. The CDR3 contains 14 residues. The germline V gene has CDR1 SGHNT and CDR2 YYREEE (reference sequence). V dropped 4 bases and J dropped 2 bases, with 13 bases sitting between them.

The J gene is TRBJ1-6, the V gene TRBV27; D call uncertain. V was clipped by 4 bases and J by 0 bases, with 13 bases between them. The CDR3 length is 17 residues. The germline V gene encodes CDR1 MNHEY and CDR2 SMNVEV (reference sequence). DNA for the CDR3: TGTGCCAGCAGTTCTTCCGGGGTCAGCTCCTATAATTCACCCCTCCACTTT. Its translation is CASSSSGVSSYNSPLHF.

V is TRBV29-1 and J is TRBJ1-2; no firm D call. Trimming took off 6 bases at V and 8 bases at J, with 13 bases between the two ends. This CDR3 is built from 11 residues. CDR1 and CDR2 from the germline V gene are SQVTM and ANQGSEA. In nucleotides, the CDR3 is TGCAGCGTCGTAAGAGGTGAAGGCTACACCTTC. Amino acids: CSVVRGEGYTF.

The chain employs TRBV5-4 and TRBJ1-6; D is perhaps TRBD1 (5 bases). With 0 bases removed from V and 12 bases from J, the gap between germline ends came to 7 bases. The CDR3 loop spans 12 amino acids. Germline assignment: CDR1 SGHNT and CDR2 YYREEE (reference sequence). CDR3 DNA sequence: TGTGCCAGCAGCTTGGCCGGGGGACCCCTCCACTTT. It yields the protein CASSLAGGPLHF.

The table lists this clone with a few counts. The gene calls are TRBV6-5 and TRBJ1-2; D is unclear. The ends were cut back, 4 bases at V and 0 bases at J, with 9 bases in the middle. Germline CDR1 and CDR2: MNHEY and SVGAGI. The length of the CDR3 is 14 residues. Here the CDR3 reads CASSLGRANYGYTF. The CDR3 DNA sequence: TGTGCCAGCAGTTTGGGGAGAGCTAACTATGGCTACACCTTC.

The rearrangement links TRBV5-6 to TRBJ2-7, with D maybe TRBD1 (6 bases). Trimming took off 0 bases at V and 1 base at J, with 8 bases between the two ends. Germline V gene sequence: CDR1 SGHDT, CDR2 YYEEEE. The CDR3 runs 14 residues. CDR3 DNA: TGTGCCAGCAGCTTGGCCGGGACATCCTACGAGCAGTACTTC. Residues: CASSLAGTSYEQYF. The whole variable domain, filled in from reference TRBV5-6 and TRBJ2-7, reads DAGVTQSPTHLIKTRGQQVTLRCSPKSGHDTVSWYQQALGQGPQFIFQYYEEEERQRGNFPDRFSGHQFPNYSSELNVNALLLGDSALYLCASSLAGTSYEQYFGPGTRLTVT.

The rearrangement joins TRBV5-6 to TRBJ1-2, with D possibly TRBD1 on 5 matching bases. Germline V CDR1 and CDR2: SGHDT, YYEEEE. This CDR3 comprises 16 residues. Trimming shortened V by 7 bases and J by 4 bases, and 23 bases separated the two germline ends. CDR3 sequence (DNA): TGTGCCAGCGTAAGAAGGGGATTACTAACTATCTATGGCTACACCTTC. It codes for CASVRRGLLTIYGYTF.

This chain joins TRBV11-2 and TRBJ2-5; 10 bases are a match to TRBD2. Losses at the gene ends were 1 base for V and 5 bases for J; bases not matched to a gene: 16. The germline CDR1 and CDR2 sequences are SGHAT and FQNNGV. The length of the CDR3 is 19 residues. The chain's CDR3 is CASSLASVASGRRAETQYF. The CDR3 DNA sequence: TGTGCCAGCAGCTTAGCGTCCGTCGCTAGCGGGAGAAGGGCGGAGACCCAGTACTTC. Based on the CDR3 plus reference TRBV11-2 and TRBJ2-5, the full variable domain is EAGVAQSPRYKIIEKRQSVAFWCNPISGHATLYWYQQILGQGPKLLIQFQNNGVVDDSQLPKDRFSAERLKGVDSTLKIQPAKLEDSAVYLCASSLASVASGRRAETQYFGPGTRLLVL.

In nucleotides, the CDR3 is TGTGCCATCAGTGAGACAGGACCTGGAAACACCATATATTTT. It yields the protein CAISETGPGNTIYF. The chain carries TRBV10-3 and TRBJ1-3; tentative D call: TRBD1 (5 bases). This CDR3 has 14 amino acids. Germline-derived CDR1 and CDR2 are ENHRY and SYGVKD. The V end was cut by 2 bases, the J end by 2 bases, with 7 bases between.

The sample holds one count of this clone. The chain links TRBV7-9 to TRBJ2-1, with TRBD2 matching over 8 bases. Germline loops: CDR1 SEHNR, CDR2 FQNEAQ (reference sequence). J gave up 6 bases and V 2 bases, and 6 bases lay outside the gene matches. The CDR3 extends over 15 amino acids. CDR3 residues: CASSLLVAGPNEQFF. The CDR3 DNA reads TGTGCCAGCAGCTTACTAGTAGCGGGACCCAATGAGCAGTTCTTC.

The J gene is TRBJ2-1, the V gene TRBV29-1, with 10 bases identical to TRBD1. V was clipped by 7 bases and J by 5 bases; unmatched bases: 5. The CDR3 length is 13 residues. Germline V CDR1 and CDR2: SQVTM, ANQGSEA. CDR3 residues: CSGGQGIDNEQFF. The CDR3 DNA reads as TGCAGCGGGGGACAGGGGATCGACAATGAGCAGTTCTTC.

This clone was seen a few times. The chain has TRBV2 and TRBJ2-7, with TRBD2 matching 10 bases. V lost 11 bases, J lost 0 bases, and 13 bases stayed unmatched. Per the germline V gene, CDR1 is SNHLY and CDR2 is FYNNEI. The length of the CDR3 is 16 residues. The CDR3 region has the DNA TGTGCCGTCCAAGCGTCCTTAGCGGGGGGCTCCTACGAGCAGTACTTC. It encodes CAVQASLAGGSYEQYF.

The V gene is TRBV2, the J gene TRBJ1-4; possibly TRBD1 for D (5 bases). Trimming took off 5 bases at V and 5 bases at J, with 12 bases between the two ends. The CDR3 loop spans 14 amino acids. The germline V gene has CDR1 SNHLY and CDR2 FYNNEI. The CDR3 DNA follows: TGTGCCAGCAGTATAACAGGAGACAATGAAAAACTGTTTTTT. It is translated as CASSITGDNEKLFF.

The chain is built from TRBV9 and TRBJ2-3; 8 positions agree with TRBD2. The CDR3 sequence is 19 residues long. With V trimmed by 1 base and J by 6 bases, 19 bases remained unmatched. Germline CDR1 is SGDLS and CDR2 is YYNGEE. The CDR3 region is CASSVRPSPGGGGPDTQYF. Here the CDR3 DNA reads TGTGCCAGCAGCGTACGACCCTCCCCCGGTGGCGGGGGGCCGGATACGCAGTATTTT.

The CDR3 region has the DNA TGTGCCCACCGCCCGGGAGTCTCCTACAATGAGCAGTTCTTC. It encodes CAHRPGVSYNEQFF. The rearrangement joins TRBV6-5 to TRBJ2-1, with a tentative D call TRBD2 (6 bases). V was shortened by 11 bases and J by 0 bases, with 14 bases between the two germline ends. This CDR3 is 14 amino acids long. Germline values: CDR1 MNHEY, CDR2 SVGAGI.

The chain combines TRBV7-9 with TRBJ1-1; D unresolved. There are 12 residues in the CDR3. The germline CDR1 and CDR2 sequences are SEHNR and FQNEAQ (reference sequence). The V gene lost 0 bases and the J gene lost 10 bases, with 9 bases spanning the gap. CDR3 coding DNA: TGTGCCAGCAGCTTAGCGGGCAGTCGAGCTTTCTTT. It codes for CASSLAGSRAFF.

The CDR3 nucleotides read TGTGCCAGCAGCGTAGGAGGAGTTGGGGGACAGGAAAAACTGTTTTTT. It is translated as CASSVGGVGGQEKLFF. V usage is TRBV9 and J usage is TRBJ1-4; 7 nucleotides align to TRBD1. This CDR3 is 16 amino acids long. CDR1 and CDR2 (germline): SGDLS, YYNGEE. Germline trimming cut 0 bases from V and 8 bases from J; bases unmatched to any gene: 10. Combining the CDR3 with reference TRBV9 and TRBJ1-4 gives the whole variable domain DSGVTQTPKHLITATGQRVTLRCSPRSGDLSVYWYQQSLDQGLQFLIQYYNGEERAKGNILERFSAQQFPDLHSELNLSSLELGDSALYFCASSVGGVGGQEKLFFGSGTQLSVL.